This TCR beta chain was identified during a study of blood T cell repertoires in COVID-19. Study context: Acute-phase and convalescent COVID-19 samples originated in the United States, Italy and Spain. In each case, the material was cDNA or gDNA derived from T cells, B-cell-depleted T cells, or PBMCs.

Here immunoSEQ multiplex PCR was the method, and the copy in TCRdb shows in-frame clones only, minus some. The table shows 130,000 to 150,000 clones, with 65% to 90% occurring only once. This CDR3 comprises 15 residues. V lost 5 bases, J lost 7 bases, and 12 bases stayed unmatched. CDR1 is SGHVS and CDR2 is FQNEAQ in the germline V gene. This TCR derives from a man between 60 and 70 years old with active or convalescent COVID-19. The rearrangement uses TRBV7-8 and TRBJ2-3; 7 bases line up with TRBD2. Material: peripheral blood. The CDR3 DNA reads as TGTGCCAGCAGCCGAAACGCCGGGACTAAACATACGCAGTATTTT. It translates to CASSRNAGTKHTQYF.